The clone carrying this T cell receptor (beta chain) has only a few counts. Its cognate antigen is unknown. The entry originates in a study of T-cell reconstitution after alpha-beta-depleted transplantation in children. Whole-study findings and limits: From newly produced T cells came most of the T-cell counts and diversity one year after transplant.

The CDR3 is 14 amino acids. V lost 6 bases, J lost 2 bases, and 14 bases lay in between. From germline, CDR1 is SNHLY and CDR2 FYNNEI. Construction of the TCRbeta library involved unique molecular identifiers. TCRdb re-called the PCR reads with MiXCR, one entry per CDR3 protein. The sample holds more than 85,000 distinct CDR3 sequences, about 6% seen once. Source: PBMCs, mostly from graft donor cells, taken 60 days after TCRalphabeta/CD19-depleted stem cell transplant. This chain uses TRBV2 with TRBJ2-7; tentatively, D is TRBD1 (6 bases). The sequence was obtained from a female patient between 2 and 15 years old who had a stem cell transplant for Fanconi anemia, so the T cells may come from the graft donor. As DNA, the CDR3 is TGTGCCAGCAGCGTCGACAGGTCACCCTACGAGCAGTACTTC. Protein product: CASSVDRSPYEQYF.